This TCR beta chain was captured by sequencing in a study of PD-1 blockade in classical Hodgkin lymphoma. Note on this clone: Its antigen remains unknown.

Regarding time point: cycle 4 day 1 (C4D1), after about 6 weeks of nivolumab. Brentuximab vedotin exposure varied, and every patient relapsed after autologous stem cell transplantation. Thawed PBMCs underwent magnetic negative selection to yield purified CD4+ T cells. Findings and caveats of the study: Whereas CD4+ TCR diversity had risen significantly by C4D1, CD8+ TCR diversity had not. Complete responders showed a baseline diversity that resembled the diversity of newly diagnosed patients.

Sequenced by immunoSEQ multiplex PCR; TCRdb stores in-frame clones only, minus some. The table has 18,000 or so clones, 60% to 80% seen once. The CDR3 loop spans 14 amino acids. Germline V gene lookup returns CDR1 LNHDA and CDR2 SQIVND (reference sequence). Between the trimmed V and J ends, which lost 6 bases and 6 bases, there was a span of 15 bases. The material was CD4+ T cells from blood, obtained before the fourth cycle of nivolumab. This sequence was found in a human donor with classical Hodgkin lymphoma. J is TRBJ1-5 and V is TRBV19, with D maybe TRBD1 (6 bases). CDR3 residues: CASRSGGGGQPQHF. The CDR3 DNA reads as TGTGCCAGTAGATCCGGAGGGGGAGGTCAGCCCCAGCATTTT.